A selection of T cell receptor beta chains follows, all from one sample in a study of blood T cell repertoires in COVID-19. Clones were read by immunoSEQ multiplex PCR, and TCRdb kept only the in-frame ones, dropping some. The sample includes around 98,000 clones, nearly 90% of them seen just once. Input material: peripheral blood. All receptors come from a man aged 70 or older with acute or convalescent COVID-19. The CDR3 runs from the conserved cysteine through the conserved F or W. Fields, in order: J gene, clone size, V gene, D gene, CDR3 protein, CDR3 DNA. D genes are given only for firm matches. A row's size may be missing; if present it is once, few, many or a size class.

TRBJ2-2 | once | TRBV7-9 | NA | CASSVPGGVTGELFF | TGTGCCAGCAGCGTCCCGGGCGGGGTTACCGGGGAGCTGTTTTTT
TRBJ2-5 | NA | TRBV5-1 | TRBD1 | CASSLLQGAQETQYF | TGCGCCAGCAGCCTACTGCAGGGGGCTCAAGAGACCCAGTACTTC
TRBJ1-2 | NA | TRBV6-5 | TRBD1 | CASIGTANYGYTF | TGTGCCAGCATCGGGACAGCTAACTATGGCTACACCTTC
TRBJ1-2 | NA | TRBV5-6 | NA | CASSLDKADENYGYTF | TGTGCCAGCAGCTTGGATAAAGCGGATGAAAACTATGGCTACACCTTC
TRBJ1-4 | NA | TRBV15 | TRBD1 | CATSRDRQGSNEKLFF | TGTGCCACCAGCAGAGATCGACAGGGATCGAATGAAAAACTGTTTTTT
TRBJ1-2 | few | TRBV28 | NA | CASSVGHQSAGYTF | TGTGCCAGCAGCGTGGGACACCAGTCGGCCGGCTACACCTTC
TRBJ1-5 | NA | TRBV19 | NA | CASRGIPSNQPQHF | TGTGCCAGCCGAGGGATCCCTAGCAATCAGCCCCAGCATTTT
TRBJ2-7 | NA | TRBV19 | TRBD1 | CASSIDRTGEQYF | TGTGCCAGTAGTATAGATCGGACAGGCGAGCAGTACTTC
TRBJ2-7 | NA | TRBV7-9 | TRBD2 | CASSWPGGYEQYF | TGTGCCAGCAGCTGGCCGGGGGGCTACGAGCAGTACTTC
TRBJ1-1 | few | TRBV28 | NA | CASSFGFGFEAFF | TGTGCCAGCAGTTTCGGGTTTGGGTTTGAAGCTTTCTTT
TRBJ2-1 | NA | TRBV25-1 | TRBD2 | CASSTPGGLAFEQFF | TGTGCCAGCAGTACTCCCGGAGGACTAGCGTTTGAGCAGTTCTTC
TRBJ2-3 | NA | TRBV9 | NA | CASSVRVTDTQYF | TGTGCCAGCAGCGTGAGGGTCACAGATACGCAGTATTTT
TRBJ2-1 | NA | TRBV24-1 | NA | CATSDAGTGDNEQFF | TGTGCCACCAGTGATGCCGGGACTGGTGACAATGAGCAGTTCTTC
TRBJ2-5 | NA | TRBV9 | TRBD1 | CASSVRGQETQYF | TGTGCCAGCAGCGTCAGGGGGCAAGAGACCCAGTACTTC
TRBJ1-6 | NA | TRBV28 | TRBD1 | CASSLYRGTAISPLHF | TGTGCCAGCAGCCTTTACAGGGGGACAGCAATTTCACCCCTCCACTTT
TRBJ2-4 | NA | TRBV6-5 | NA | CASRKRGAKNIQYF | TGTGCCAGCCGAAAGAGGGGGGCCAAAAACATTCAGTACTTC
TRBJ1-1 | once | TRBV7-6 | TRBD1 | CASSSGTGGTEAFF | TGTGCCAGCAGCTCCGGGACAGGGGGAACTGAAGCTTTCTTT
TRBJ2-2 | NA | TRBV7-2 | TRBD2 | CASSWMSGDDTGELFF | TGTGCCAGCAGCTGGATGAGCGGGGACGACACCGGGGAGCTGTTTTTT
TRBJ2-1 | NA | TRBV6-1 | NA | CASSEDWRHNEQFF | TGTGCCAGCAGTGAAGATTGGAGACACAATGAGCAGTTCTTC
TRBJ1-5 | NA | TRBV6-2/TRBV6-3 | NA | CASSYPSRVQPQHF | TGTGCCAGCAGTTACCCGTCGCGCGTTCAGCCCCAGCATTTT
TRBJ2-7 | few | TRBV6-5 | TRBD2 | CASSYYSGGDYEQYF | TGTGCCAGCAGTTACTATAGCGGGGGGGACTACGAGCAGTACTTC
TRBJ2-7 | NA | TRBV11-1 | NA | CASSLGQQTYEQYF | TGTGCCAGCAGCTTGGGGCAGCAAACTTACGAGCAGTACTTC
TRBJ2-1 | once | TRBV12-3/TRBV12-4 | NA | CASSFSRENEQFF | TGTGCCAGCAGTTTCTCAAGAGAGAATGAGCAGTTCTTC
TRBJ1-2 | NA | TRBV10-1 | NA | CASSASGDYGYTF | TGCGCCAGCAGTGCCTCCGGGGACTATGGCTACACCTTC
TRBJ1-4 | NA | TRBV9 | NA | CASSVEALLKTDEKLFF | TGTGCCAGCAGCGTAGAAGCCCTTCTCAAAACGGATGAAAAACTGTTTTTT
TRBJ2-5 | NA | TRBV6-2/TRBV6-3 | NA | CASSPELASETQYF | TGTGCCAGCAGTCCGGAACTAGCTTCCGAGACCCAGTACTTC
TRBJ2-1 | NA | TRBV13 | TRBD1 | CASSLGDRAYNEQFF | TGTGCCAGCAGCTTAGGGGACAGGGCCTACAATGAGCAGTTCTTC
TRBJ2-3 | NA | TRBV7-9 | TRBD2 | CASSPRVERGTDTQYF | TGTGCCAGCAGCCCTAGGGTGGAGCGGGGGACAGATACGCAGTATTTT
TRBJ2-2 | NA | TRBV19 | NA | CASSTGTEGPGELFF | TGTGCCAGTAGTACAGGGACGGAGGGGCCCGGGGAGCTGTTTTTT
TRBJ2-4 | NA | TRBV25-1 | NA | CASSDLSDIQYF | TGTGCCAGCAGTGATTTGTCTGACATTCAGTACTTC
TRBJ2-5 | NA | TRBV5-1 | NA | CASSPQREGRKTQYF | TGCGCCAGCAGCCCCCAGAGGGAAGGTAGAAAGACCCAGTACTTC
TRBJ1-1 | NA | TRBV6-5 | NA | CASKSRRNTEAFF | TGTGCCAGCAAATCGCGAAGGAACACTGAAGCTTTCTTT
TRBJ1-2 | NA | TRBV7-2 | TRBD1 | CASSTQTGGGYGYTF | TGTGCCAGCAGCACCCAGACAGGGGGCGGCTATGGCTACACCTTC
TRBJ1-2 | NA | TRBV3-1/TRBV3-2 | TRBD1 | CASSGDDRVSYGYTF | TGTGCCAGCAGCGGCGACGACAGGGTTAGCTATGGCTACACCTTC
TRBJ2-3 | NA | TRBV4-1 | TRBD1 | CASSQRETGSGDTQYF | TGCGCCAGCAGCCAGAGGGAGACAGGGTCGGGAGATACGCAGTATTTT
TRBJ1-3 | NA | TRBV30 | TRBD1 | CAYDRTGGNTIYF | TGTGCCTACGACCGGACAGGTGGAAACACCATATATTTT
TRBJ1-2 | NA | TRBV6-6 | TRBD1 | CASEDREEYGYTF | TGTGCCAGCGAGGACAGGGAGGAATATGGCTACACCTTC
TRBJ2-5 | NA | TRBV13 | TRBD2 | CASSLLAGGAETQYF | TGTGCCAGCAGCTTACTAGCGGGGGGAGCAGAGACCCAGTACTTC
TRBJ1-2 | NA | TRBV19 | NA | CASSGEGQSSLIPVGYTF | TGTGCCAGTAGTGGAGAAGGACAGTCCTCGTTGATCCCCGTCGGCTACACCTTC